This T cell receptor beta chain comes out of a study of cytomegalovirus exposure and HLA in healthy donors. 13 Jbeta primers and 60 Vbeta primers were used for the PCR. This table comes from immunoSEQ multiplex PCR, and its TCRdb copy is limited to in-frame clones, with some not included. Of approximately 59,000 clones in the sample, around 62% were seen once. Germline assignment: CDR1 SNHLY and CDR2 FYNNEI. V was shortened by 9 bases and J by 2 bases, with 8 bases between the two germline ends. The CDR3 is 12 amino acids. The sequenced material came from PBMCs. The chain recombines TRBV2 with TRBJ1-3; possibly TRBD1 for D (6 bases). The sequence came from a man aged 35 to 55 in good health and CMV-seropositive. CDR3 loop: CARWTAGNTIYF. For the CDR3, the DNA is TGTGCCAGATGGACAGCTGGAAACACCATATATTTT. The full variable domain, completed using reference TRBV2 and TRBJ1-3, is EPEVTQTPSHQVTQMGQEVILRCVPISNHLYFYWYRQILGQKVEFLVSFYNNEISEKSEIFDDQFSVERPDGSNFTLKIRSTKLEDSAMYFCARWTAGNTIYFGEGSWLTVV.